The 19 T cell receptor beta chains given below trace back to one sample, sequenced in a study of early T cells in non-severe SARS-CoV-2 infection. TCRdb re-analysed the 5' RACE reads in MiXCR, keeping a single row per CDR3 protein. The sample lists about 110,000 distinct CDR3 sequences, 9.5% to 13% occurring once. Input material: whole blood. The receptors were gathered from an adult who was a healthcare worker with PCR-confirmed SARS-CoV-2 infection or an uninfected control (not recorded which).

This clonotype has more than one count but fewer than ten. This CDR3 is CSAYAPGQGSYNEQFF. DNA of the CDR3: TGCAGTGCTTACGCCCCGGGACAGGGGTCATACAATGAGCAGTTCTTC. This chain connects TRBV20-1 to TRBJ2-1, with 10 bases that match TRBD1. V dropped 5 bases and J dropped 4; count of bases not matched to a gene: 11. The CDR3 has 16 amino acids. The germline V gene encodes CDR1 DFQATT and CDR2 SNEGSKA (reference sequence).

This chain connects TRBV12-3 or TRBV12-4 to TRBJ2-1; D may correspond to TRBD1 or TRBD2 (5 bases each). The V end was cut by 6 bases, the J end by 1 base, with 16 bases between. The CDR3 runs to 16 residues. The CDR3 protein is CASSRDLWTSYNEQFF. The CDR3 coding sequence is TGTGCCAGCAGCCGGGACCTTTGGACGTCCTACAATGAGCAGTTCTTC.

The table lists this clonotype with many counts. The chain employs TRBV11-3 and TRBJ1-3; TRBD1 is a possible D gene (5 bases). This CDR3 spans 15 amino acids. Germline CDR1 reads SGHNT; CDR2 reads YENEEA. The V and J ends lost 6 bases and 4 bases respectively, with 16 bases between them. The CDR3 nucleotides read TGTGCCAGCAGTCGGGACCCAATTGAAGGAAACACCATATATTTT. Translating gives CASSRDPIEGNTIYF.

This clonotype showed up many times. This rearrangement joins TRBV10-3 to TRBJ1-1; 8 nucleotides align to TRBD1. Germline values: CDR1 ENHRY, CDR2 SYGVKD. V lost 6 bases to trimming and J lost 5 bases; unmatched junction nucleotides: 5. The CDR3 contains 13 residues. CDR3: CAIRGTGSTEAFF. DNA of the CDR3: TGTGCCATCAGGGGGACAGGCTCAACTGAAGCTTTCTTT.

This clonotype was observed a few times. The genes are TRBV20-1 and TRBJ1-4; D might be TRBD1 (5 bases). V shed 0 bases and J shed 7 bases, with 18 bases lying between them. In germline, CDR1 is DFQATT, CDR2 SNEGSKA (reference sequence). The CDR3 extends over 16 amino acids. The CDR3 DNA is TGCAGTGCTAGAGAGTTGTCTGGAGGGGTTGGTGAAAAACTGTTTTTT. Its translation: CSARELSGGVGEKLFF.

The chain recombines TRBV9 with TRBJ2-7; D is possibly TRBD1 (5 bases). V lost 4 bases to trimming and J lost 4 bases, with 12 bases between them. From germline, CDR1 is SGDLS and CDR2 YYNGEE. The CDR3 loop spans 13 amino acids. The CDR3 DNA reads TGTGCCAGCAGCTCAGGGTCCGTGTACGAGCAGTACTTC. Protein product: CASSSGSVYEQYF.

The V call is TRBV3-1, the J call TRBJ1-1; 9 bases map to TRBD1. Germline V lookup: CDR1 LGHDT, CDR2 YNNKEL (reference sequence). This CDR3 comprises 15 residues. The V and J ends lost 6 bases and 1 base, in that order; junction bases with no gene match: 6. CDR3 residues: CASSRGTGTNTEAFF. The CDR3 DNA reads as TGTGCCAGCAGTAGGGGGACAGGGACGAACACTGAAGCTTTCTTT.

This clonotype showed up many times. At one end, the junction sequence differs from germline, possibly due to a read error. CDR3: CASSPLQPYEQYF. DNA for the CDR3: TGTGCCAGCTCGCCACTCCAACCCTACGAGCAGTACTTC. The chain couples TRBV18 to TRBJ2-7; D not resolved. In germline, CDR1 is KGHSH, CDR2 LQKENI. The CDR3 spans 13 residues. The whole variable domain, filled in from reference TRBV18 and TRBJ2-7, reads NAGVMQNPRHLVRRRGQEARLRCSPMKGHSHVYWYRQLPEEGLKFMVYLQKENIIDESGMPKERFSAEFPKEGPSILRIQQVVRGDSAAYFCASSPLQPYEQYFGPGTRLTVT.

This clonotype was detected a few times. The chain combines TRBV2 with TRBJ1-5; D not certain. Germline lookup yields CDR1 SNHLY and CDR2 FYNNEI. V lost 5 bases and J lost 1, with 6 bases in between. The CDR3 sequence is 13 residues long. The CDR3 bases are TGTGCCAGCAGTCCCAGGAGCAATCAGCCCCAGCATTTT. Translated, it gives CASSPRSNQPQHF.

This chain joins TRBV30 and TRBJ2-2, with D perhaps TRBD1 (6 bases). This CDR3 comprises 13 residues. In germline, CDR1 is GTSNPN, CDR2 SVGIG (reference sequence). Deletions cut 8 bases from V and 2 bases from J, with 12 bases between. CDR3 bases: TGTGCCGGATTCAGGGGAAACACCGGGGAGCTGTTTTTT. Its protein is CAGFRGNTGELFF.

This chain links TRBV3-1 with TRBJ1-1; 8 nucleotides match TRBD1. Germline CDR1 reads LGHDT; CDR2 reads YNNKEL (reference sequence). The CDR3 loop spans 16 amino acids. Losses at the gene ends were 3 bases for V and 4 bases for J; bases not matched to a gene: 10. CDR3 nucleotides: TGTGCCAGCAGCCATGTTACAGGGGGTATGGGCACTGAAGCTTTCTTT. Translated, it gives CASSHVTGGMGTEAFF.

This clonotype occurred many times. This sequence joins TRBV6-1 and TRBJ1-4; perhaps TRBD1 as D (5 bases). Germline values: CDR1 MNHNS, CDR2 SASEGT. CDR3 length: 15 amino acids. The V gene lost 2 bases and the J gene lost 8 bases, with 15 bases spanning the gap. The CDR3 bases are TGTGCCAGCAGTGAACCATACAGGTTGGGGGAAAAACTGTTTTTT. It is translated as CASSEPYRLGEKLFF.

This clonotype came up a few times. This rearrangement joins TRBV5-4 to TRBJ1-1; no clear D. Germline assignment: CDR1 SGHNT and CDR2 YYREEE (reference sequence). The V gene lost 0 bases and the J gene lost 0 bases, with 12 bases spanning the gap. This CDR3 is built from 16 residues. The CDR3 DNA sequence: TGTGCCAGCAGCTTGGCCGGGCAGTCCATGAACACTGAAGCTTTCTTT. Translating it yields CASSLAGQSMNTEAFF. The entire variable domain, with the rest obtained from reference TRBV5-4 and TRBJ1-1, is as follows: ETGVTQSPTHLIKTRGQQVTLRCSSQSGHNTVSWYQQALGQGPQFIFQYYREEENGRGNFPPRFSGLQFPNYSSELNVNALELDDSALYLCASSLAGQSMNTEAFFGQGTRLTVV.

This clonotype was seen at least ten times. The chain links TRBV9 to TRBJ2-1; a weak D match, TRBD2 (6 bases). The CDR3 is 15 amino acids. CDR1 is SGDLS, CDR2 YYNGEE, per germline. V was cut by 0 bases and J by 9 bases, with 16 bases left in between. In DNA form, the CDR3 reads TGTGCCAGCAGCGTAGGATCGCGGGATTTGGGTGAGCAGTTCTTC. It specifies CASSVGSRDLGEQFF.

Written as DNA, the CDR3 is TGTGCCAGCAGTGCGAAAATCACCGGGACCCTTAGCTACGAGCAGTACTTC. This codes for CASSAKITGTLSYEQYF. This chain links TRBV28 with TRBJ2-7; D is perhaps TRBD1 or TRBD2 (5 bases each). Germline loops: CDR1 MDHEN, CDR2 SYDVKM. This CDR3 region has 17 residues. Trimming took 5 bases from V and 3 from J, leaving 23 bases between them.

The chain combines TRBV20-1 with TRBJ2-3; the match to TRBD2 covers 12 bases. The V segment lost 5 bases and the J segment 3 bases; nucleotides outside the gene matches: 6. The germline V gene encodes CDR1 DFQATT and CDR2 SNEGSKA (reference sequence). This CDR3 has 15 amino acids. The CDR3 bases are TGCAGTGCTCCTCCACTAGCGGGAGGAACAGATACGCAGTATTTT. Protein sequence: CSAPPLAGGTDTQYF.

The CDR3 loop is CATSEAGTGVGGYTF. DNA for the CDR3: TGTGCCACCAGTGAAGCCGGGACAGGGGTCGGTGGCTACACCTTC. This rearrangement joins TRBV24-1 to TRBJ1-2, with 10 bases identical to TRBD1. The germline gives CDR1 KGHDR, CDR2 SFDVKD. The CDR3 contains 15 residues. V gave up 4 bases and J gave up 7 bases; unmatched junction bases: 8.

This clonotype has ten or more counts. The J gene is TRBJ2-1, the V gene TRBV7-9, with D tentatively TRBD1 (6 bases). There are 12 residues in the CDR3. The V end was cut by 6 bases, the J end by 9 bases, with 12 bases between. Germline CDR1 and CDR2: SEHNR and FQNEAQ (reference sequence). CDR3 bases: TGTGCCAGCAGGCCACAGGGCCCTGAGCAGTTCTTC. It translates to CASRPQGPEQFF.

This clonotype turned up a few times. This rearrangement joins TRBV29-1 to TRBJ2-7; 12 positions match TRBD2. CDR1 and CDR2 (germline): SQVTM, ANQGSEA. The CDR3 is 13 amino acids. V trimming: 7 bases; J trimming: 7 bases; junction bases outside the gene matches: 8. In DNA form, the CDR3 reads TGCAGCGCCCGGACTAGCGGGATAGGGGAGCAGTACTTC. It is translated as CSARTSGIGEQYF.